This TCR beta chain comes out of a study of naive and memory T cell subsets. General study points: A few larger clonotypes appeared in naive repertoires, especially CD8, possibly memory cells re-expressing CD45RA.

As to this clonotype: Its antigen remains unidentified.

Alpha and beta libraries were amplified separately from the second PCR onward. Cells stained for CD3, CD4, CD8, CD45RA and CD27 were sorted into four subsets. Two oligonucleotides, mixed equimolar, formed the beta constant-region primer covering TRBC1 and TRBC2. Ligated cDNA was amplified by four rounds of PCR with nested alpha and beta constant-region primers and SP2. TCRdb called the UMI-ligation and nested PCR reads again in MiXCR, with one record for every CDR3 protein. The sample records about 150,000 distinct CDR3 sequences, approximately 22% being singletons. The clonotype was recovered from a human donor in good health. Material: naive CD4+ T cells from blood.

The CDR3 sequence is CASSLPWDSGTYNEQFF. The DNA for the CDR3 is TGTGCCTCCAGTCTACCATGGGATAGCGGGACGTACAATGAGCAGTTCTTC. This chain connects TRBV6-1 to TRBJ2-1, with 8 bases lining up with TRBD2. In germline, CDR1 is MNHNS, CDR2 SASEGT. CDR3 length equals 17 residues. With 11 bases clipped from V and 4 bases from J, the junction kept 19 bases outside the gene matches.